This is a list of T cell receptor beta chains from one sample in a study of vaccination and CD4 T cells after COVID-19. No cognate antigen is known for these TCRs. TCRdb re-called the PCR reads with MiXCR, one entry per CDR3 protein. Among over 9,500 distinct CDR3 sequences listed, about 38% were seen once. The sequencing sample was made of CD4+ T cells from blood, cultured in vitro. Receptors were obtained from a human donor who had recovered from COVID-19. Each CDR3 is given with its conserved first and last residue. Each record gives: V gene, clone size, D gene, J gene, CDR3 DNA, CDR3 protein. The D gene is left open where the match is weak. Expanded clones get a size class; other rows say once, few or many, or leave the size out.

V gene: TRBV15; clone size: few; D gene: TRBD2; J gene: TRBJ2-3; CDR3 DNA: TGTGCCACCAGCTCCGCCGGACTAGCGGCAGATACGCAGTATTTT; CDR3 protein: CATSSAGLAADTQYF
V gene: TRBV7-9; clone size: .; D gene: TRBD1; J gene: TRBJ1-2; CDR3 DNA: TGTGCCAGCAGCTTAGAGGGACAGGGGTTTTATGGCTACACCTTC; CDR3 protein: CASSLEGQGFYGYTF
V gene: TRBV5-1; clone size: .; D gene: TRBD1; J gene: TRBJ2-4; CDR3 DNA: TGCGCCAGCAGCCCGGGACAGGGTTTGGCCAAAAACATTCAGTACTTC; CDR3 protein: CASSPGQGLAKNIQYF
V gene: TRBV19; clone size: .; D gene: .; J gene: TRBJ1-6; CDR3 DNA: TGTGCCAGTAGTACAGGAGACTCACCCCTCCACTTT; CDR3 protein: CASSTGDSPLHF
V gene: TRBV7-6; clone size: .; D gene: TRBD2; J gene: TRBJ2-1; CDR3 DNA: TGTGCCAGCAGCTTCGCGGGGGGGCGTCCTGAGCAGTTCTTC; CDR3 protein: CASSFAGGRPEQFF
V gene: TRBV9; clone size: .; D gene: .; J gene: TRBJ2-2; CDR3 DNA: TGTGCCAGCAGCGTAGGTATTAATCGGGACACCGGGGAGCTGTTTTTT; CDR3 protein: CASSVGINRDTGELFF
V gene: TRBV12-5; clone size: once; D gene: .; J gene: TRBJ2-3; CDR3 DNA: TGTGCTAGTGGTTTCGGAGATACGCAGTATTTT; CDR3 protein: CASGFGDTQYF
V gene: TRBV7-2; clone size: few; D gene: .; J gene: TRBJ2-5; CDR3 DNA: TGTGCCAGCAGCTTAGTCGGGAGCGAAGAGACCCAGTACTTC; CDR3 protein: CASSLVGSEETQYF
V gene: TRBV2; clone size: few; D gene: .; J gene: TRBJ1-5; CDR3 DNA: TGTGCCAGCGAGAGGGGAGGAGGCAATCAGCCCCAGCATTTT; CDR3 protein: CASERGGGNQPQHF
V gene: TRBV20-1; clone size: medium-sized; D gene: .; J gene: TRBJ1-3; CDR3 DNA: TGCAGTGCCCCCCGGGCAGCTGGAAACACCATATATTTT; CDR3 protein: CSAPRAAGNTIYF
V gene: TRBV12-3/TRBV12-4; clone size: few; D gene: TRBD1; J gene: TRBJ1-5; CDR3 DNA: TGTGCCAGCAGGGGAGGACAGGGTGACAATCAGCCCCAGCATTTT; CDR3 protein: CASRGGQGDNQPQHF
V gene: TRBV20-1; clone size: few; D gene: TRBD1; J gene: TRBJ1-6; CDR3 DNA: TGCAGTGCTAGGGCCGGGACAGGGAGTAATAATTCACCCCTCCACTTT; CDR3 protein: CSARAGTGSNNSPLHF
V gene: TRBV24-1; clone size: .; D gene: .; J gene: TRBJ1-2; CDR3 DNA: TGTGCCACCAGTGTAGGCAACTATGGCTACACCTTC; CDR3 protein: CATSVGNYGYTF
V gene: TRBV20-1; clone size: .; D gene: TRBD2; J gene: TRBJ2-1; CDR3 DNA: TGCAGTGCTAGAGTCGGCCTAGCGGTCAATGAGCAGTTCTTC; CDR3 protein: CSARVGLAVNEQFF
V gene: TRBV25-1; clone size: .; D gene: TRBD2; J gene: TRBJ2-4; CDR3 DNA: TGTGCCAGCAGTGAACGAGCGGGGGGCCTAGCCAAAAACATTCAGTACTTC; CDR3 protein: CASSERAGGLAKNIQYF
V gene: TRBV7-6; clone size: few; D gene: .; J gene: TRBJ1-1; CDR3 DNA: TGTGCCAGCAGCTTAGCTCTTGAGAACACTGAAGCTTTCTTT; CDR3 protein: CASSLALENTEAFF
V gene: TRBV27; clone size: .; D gene: TRBD2; J gene: TRBJ2-3; CDR3 DNA: TGTGCCAGCAGTTTATTTTCTAGCGGGAGGGCCTTTACGCAGTATTTT; CDR3 protein: CASSLFSSGRAFTQYF
V gene: TRBV20-1; clone size: .; D gene: .; J gene: TRBJ2-3; CDR3 DNA: TGCAGTGCTACTAGACCCGGGACTACAGATACGCAGTATTTT; CDR3 protein: CSATRPGTTDTQYF
V gene: TRBV20-1; clone size: few; D gene: .; J gene: TRBJ2-3; CDR3 DNA: TGCAGTGCTAGAGATCCCAGGGCGGATACGCAGTATTTT; CDR3 protein: CSARDPRADTQYF
V gene: TRBV4-1; clone size: .; D gene: .; J gene: TRBJ2-1; CDR3 DNA: TGCGCCAGCAGCCAAGTTTCGGGACGGACCTACAATGAGCAGTTCTTC; CDR3 protein: CASSQVSGRTYNEQFF
V gene: TRBV20-1; clone size: .; D gene: .; J gene: TRBJ2-3; CDR3 DNA: TGCAGTGCTCCCGACTCCGGGACCAGCACAGATACGCAGTATTTT; CDR3 protein: CSAPDSGTSTDTQYF
V gene: TRBV25-1; clone size: .; D gene: .; J gene: TRBJ2-1; CDR3 DNA: TGTGCCAGCAGTGAAGGCGGACGGGGTGAGCAGTTCTTC; CDR3 protein: CASSEGGRGEQFF
V gene: TRBV28; clone size: .; D gene: .; J gene: TRBJ1-4; CDR3 DNA: TGTGCCAGCAGTTTAGGAGACCGAACTAATGAAAAACTGTTTTTT; CDR3 protein: CASSLGDRTNEKLFF
V gene: TRBV5-5; clone size: .; D gene: TRBD1; J gene: TRBJ1-5; CDR3 DNA: TGTGCCAGCAGCCCACGGACAGGGAGAGAGGATCAGCCCCAGCATTTT; CDR3 protein: CASSPRTGREDQPQHF
V gene: TRBV6-5; clone size: .; D gene: TRBD1; J gene: TRBJ1-4; CDR3 DNA: TGTGCCAGCAGTTCCAAGGACAGGGGGCTAGCTAATGAAAAACTGTTTTTT; CDR3 protein: CASSSKDRGLANEKLFF
V gene: TRBV12-3/TRBV12-4; clone size: .; D gene: .; J gene: TRBJ2-2; CDR3 DNA: TGTGCCAGCAGTTTAGGTCACAGCACCGGGGAGCTGTTTTTT; CDR3 protein: CASSLGHSTGELFF
V gene: TRBV2; clone size: few; D gene: .; J gene: TRBJ2-7; CDR3 DNA: TGTGCCAGCAAAACCGGGACTGTCGTCTACGAGCAGTACTTC; CDR3 protein: CASKTGTVVYEQYF
V gene: TRBV30; clone size: .; D gene: .; J gene: TRBJ2-5; CDR3 DNA: TGTGCCTGGGACCCGGGGCAGAGCGAGACCCAGTACTTC; CDR3 protein: CAWDPGQSETQYF
V gene: TRBV7-9; clone size: few; D gene: .; J gene: TRBJ1-3; CDR3 DNA: TGTGCCAGCAGCTTGCAGGACCTCTCTGGAAACACCATATATTTT; CDR3 protein: CASSLQDLSGNTIYF
V gene: TRBV7-2; clone size: .; D gene: .; J gene: TRBJ1-1; CDR3 DNA: TGTGCCAGCAGCTTAAACGAAATTGAAGCTTTCTTT; CDR3 protein: CASSLNEIEAFF
V gene: TRBV9; clone size: few; D gene: .; J gene: TRBJ2-3; CDR3 DNA: TGTGCCAGCAGCTTCGCCCAGGGGATAGATACGCAGTATTTT; CDR3 protein: CASSFAQGIDTQYF
V gene: TRBV5-1; clone size: .; D gene: .; J gene: TRBJ1-5; CDR3 DNA: TGCGTCAGCAGCTTGGCTGGGGACAGCAATCAGCCCCAGCATTTT; CDR3 protein: CVSSLAGDSNQPQHF
V gene: TRBV10-3; clone size: few; D gene: .; J gene: TRBJ1-1; CDR3 DNA: TGTGCCATCAGTGAGTCGGCCAGCGTGAACACTGAAGCTTTCTTT; CDR3 protein: CAISESASVNTEAFF
V gene: TRBV4-2; clone size: few; D gene: TRBD1; J gene: TRBJ1-2; CDR3 DNA: TGTGCCAGCAGCCAAGAGCACTTACAGGGGATCTATGGCTACACCTTC; CDR3 protein: CASSQEHLQGIYGYTF
V gene: TRBV4-3; clone size: .; D gene: .; J gene: TRBJ2-1; CDR3 DNA: TGCGCCAGCAGCCAAGATGCGACAGCGCCCCTTGAGCAGTTCTTC; CDR3 protein: CASSQDATAPLEQFF
V gene: TRBV7-9; clone size: few; D gene: TRBD1; J gene: TRBJ2-2; CDR3 DNA: TGTGCCAGCAGCTTAGCCAGGGGGCGCGGCGGGGAGCTGTTTTTT; CDR3 protein: CASSLARGRGGELFF
V gene: TRBV18; clone size: .; D gene: .; J gene: TRBJ1-1; CDR3 DNA: TGTGCCAGCTCACCTCCTACTCGGGGTGAGAACACTGAAGCTTTCTTT; CDR3 protein: CASSPPTRGENTEAFF
V gene: TRBV7-6; clone size: .; D gene: TRBD1; J gene: TRBJ2-7; CDR3 DNA: TGTGCCAGCAGCTTAGGGGGCCCACAGGGGGCCTCGGGACACGAGCAGTACTTC; CDR3 protein: CASSLGGPQGASGHEQYF
V gene: TRBV21-1; clone size: .; D gene: .; J gene: TRBJ1-2; CDR3 DNA: TGTGCCAGCAGCAAAGTAAAGGGACCGACTTTCACCTTC; CDR3 protein: CASSKVKGPTFTF
V gene: TRBV19; clone size: few; D gene: TRBD1; J gene: TRBJ1-2; CDR3 DNA: TGTGCCAGTAGTATTGTGGGGACAGGGAACTATGGCTACACCTTC; CDR3 protein: CASSIVGTGNYGYTF
V gene: TRBV10-3; clone size: few; D gene: TRBD1; J gene: TRBJ1-5; CDR3 DNA: TGTGCCATCAGGGAGGACAGGGAGGTTGGGCAGCCCCAGCATTTT; CDR3 protein: CAIREDREVGQPQHF
V gene: TRBV11-3; clone size: .; D gene: .; J gene: TRBJ2-7; CDR3 DNA: TGTGCCAGCAGCTTAGCTGAGATGGGGGAGCAGTACTTC; CDR3 protein: CASSLAEMGEQYF
V gene: TRBV7-8; clone size: once; D gene: .; J gene: TRBJ2-3; CDR3 DNA: TGTGCCAGCAGCTTAGCGGGGGGGGCCGGGGGCACAGATACGCAGTATTTT; CDR3 protein: CASSLAGGAGGTDTQYF
V gene: TRBV19; clone size: few; D gene: .; J gene: TRBJ1-6; CDR3 DNA: TGTGCCAGTAGTATGGTGACAGCTAATTCACCCCTCCACTTT; CDR3 protein: CASSMVTANSPLHF
V gene: TRBV7-9; clone size: few; D gene: .; J gene: TRBJ2-7; CDR3 DNA: TGTGCCAGCAGCCCGCAGACAGTGCCCGTAGCAGAGCAGTACTTC; CDR3 protein: CASSPQTVPVAEQYF
V gene: TRBV20-1; clone size: .; D gene: .; J gene: TRBJ2-1; CDR3 DNA: TGCAGTGCTAATTCAGGTCTAGAGTACAATGAGCAGTTCTTC; CDR3 protein: CSANSGLEYNEQFF
V gene: TRBV7-2; clone size: .; D gene: TRBD1; J gene: TRBJ2-3; CDR3 DNA: TGTGCCAGCAGCTCCGACAGGGTGGGCACAGATACGCAGTATTTT; CDR3 protein: CASSSDRVGTDTQYF
V gene: TRBV3-1; clone size: .; D gene: .; J gene: TRBJ1-6; CDR3 DNA: TGTGCCAGCAGCCAAGAGGGAGGAGGCAGTTCACCCCTCCACTTT; CDR3 protein: CASSQEGGGSSPLHF
V gene: TRBV20-1; clone size: few; D gene: .; J gene: TRBJ1-5; CDR3 DNA: TGCAGTGCTAGAGCAGCAGGAGGGCGCAATCAGCCCCAGCATTTT; CDR3 protein: CSARAAGGRNQPQHF